These 3 T cell receptor beta chains were all obtained from the same sample, sequenced in a study of control samples from healthy donors and cancer patients. Generated by immunoSEQ multiplex PCR, the TCRdb table keeps only in-frame clones and is missing some. In the table there are some 150,000 clones, over 95% of which are singletons. Sequenced material: blood. Every receptor here comes from a woman younger than 45 in good health.

The gene calls are TRBV5-1 and TRBJ2-6, with 7 nucleotides matching TRBD1. After removal of 2 bases from V and 2 bases from J, the junction contained 1 base not matched to a gene. The germline V gene encodes CDR1 SGHRS and CDR2 YFSETQ. The length of the CDR3 is 15 residues. The CDR3 reads CASSFDRAGANVLTF. The CDR3 nucleotides read TGCGCCAGCAGCTTTGACAGGGCTGGGGCCAACGTCCTGACTTTC. Using reference TRBV5-1 and TRBJ2-6 for the parts outside the CDR3, the full variable domain is KAGVTQTPRYLIKTRGQQVTLSCSPISGHRSVSWYQQTPGQGLQFLFEYFSETQRNKGNFPGRFSGRQFSNSRSEMNVSTLELGDSALYLCASSFDRAGANVLTFGAGSRLTVL.

The J gene is TRBJ2-7, the V gene TRBV5-6; TRBD1 aligns across 10 bases. Germline assignment: CDR1 SGHDT and CDR2 YYEEEE. There are 14 residues in the CDR3. Trimming at V came to 3 bases and at J to 5 bases, leaving 5 bases not matched to a gene. CDR3 sequence reads: CASSWGQGFDEQYF. The CDR3 DNA reads as TGTGCCAGCAGCTGGGGACAGGGGTTCGACGAGCAGTACTTC.

This chain's CDR3 is CASSGWDRGWQETQYF. The DNA for the CDR3 is TGTGCCAGCAGTGGATGGGACAGGGGGTGGCAAGAGACCCAGTACTTC. V is TRBV5-8 and J is TRBJ2-5, with 11 bases aligning to TRBD1. This CDR3 contains 16 residues. V dropped 5 bases and J dropped 2; count of bases not matched to a gene: 8. Germline V CDR1 and CDR2: SGHTS, YDEGEE. Variable domain in full (rest from reference TRBV5-8 and TRBJ2-5): EAGVTQSPTHLIKTRGQQATLRCSPISGHTSVYWYQQALGLGLQFLLWYDEGEERNRGNFPPRFSGRQFPNYSSELNVNALELEDSALYLCASSGWDRGWQETQYFGPGTRLLVL.